This entry describes one TCR beta chain. Its matching antigen is unknown. Unique molecular identifiers were affixed to single, distinct cDNA molecules. MiXCR was run by TCRdb on the 5' RACE reads, yielding one entry per CDR3 protein. The table has tens of thousands of distinct CDR3 sequences, about 12% seen once. The CDR3 spans 15 residues. V lost 4 bases, J lost 1 base, and 13 bases lay in between. Looked up from germline, CDR1 is SEHNR and CDR2 is FQNEAQ (reference sequence). This entry belongs to a study of early T cells in non-severe SARS-CoV-2 infection. Study-wide results and limits: The matching step, a VDJdb search, favored anti-spike CD8 responses and missed private and CD4 specificities.

The sequenced material came from whole blood. The J gene is TRBJ1-1, the V gene TRBV7-9, with TRBD1 as a possible D gene (6 bases). The sequence came from an adult who was a healthcare worker with PCR-confirmed SARS-CoV-2 infection or an uninfected control (not recorded which). The CDR3 is CASSSTRGSNTEAFF. The CDR3 region has the DNA TGTGCCAGCAGCTCCACCAGGGGTTCGAACACTGAAGCTTTCTTT. Using reference TRBV7-9 and TRBJ1-1 for the parts outside the CDR3, the full variable domain is DTGVSQNPRHKITKRGQNVTFRCDPISEHNRLYWYRQTLGQGPEFLTYFQNEAQLEKSRLLSDRFSAERPKGSFSTLEIQRTEQGDSAMYLCASSSTRGSNTEAFFGQGTRLTVV.